This note documents a single T cell receptor (beta chain) sequence. Study processing details: For nucleated cells, counts were estimated from reference gene primer amplification. The protocol was immunoSEQ multiplex PCR, while the TCRdb copy is restricted to in-frame clones and leaves out a portion. Clonal size and the V and J genes are those of that table, whereas D and trimming came from the DNA. The sample has 200,000 to 300,000 clones, around 87% seen once; the top ten hold less than 1.6%. The source of the sample is a study of blood T cell repertoires in COVID-19. Across the whole study: Sample material is recorded as cDNA or gDNA derived from T cells, B-cell-depleted T cells, or PBMCs.

With 5 bases removed from V and 6 bases from J, the gap between germline ends came to 10 bases. CDR3 length equals 13 residues. Germline CDR1 SEHNR, CDR2 FQNEAQ (reference sequence). The V and J genes are TRBV7-9 and TRBJ1-4; weak D call: TRBD1 (5 bases). Sequencing input: peripheral blood. The clonotype originates from a woman between 40 and 50 years old who had recovered from COVID-19. CDR3 nucleotides: TGTGCCAGCAGCGGGGGGAGGGATGAAAAACTGTTTTTT. This translates into CASSGGRDEKLFF.